Many counts were recorded for the clone carrying this T cell receptor (beta chain). This entry comes from a study of T cells after yellow fever vaccination. General observations from the study: The secondary T-cell response peaked on day 5, not day 15, but was weaker. Most primary-vaccination clones recurred post-booster (around 97% CD4, over 70% CD8). Day 0 sorted memory subsets lacked detectable levels of almost all vaccine-responding clonotypes.

CDR1 is LGHDT, CDR2 YNNKEL, per germline (reference sequence). Trimming pared 4 bases from V and 9 bases from J, leaving 16 bases between. The CDR3 is 14 residues long. TCRdb fed the 5' RACE reads into MiXCR, producing one record per CDR3 protein. The data hold 25,000 to 30,000 distinct CDR3 sequences, with 6% to 8% observed a single time. The sample consisted of PBMCs, either bulk or a sorted T-cell subset (CD4+, CD8+, memory, or dextramer-sorted; not recorded which), taken on the day of the yellow fever booster vaccination. The sequence was collected from a man in his thirties or forties who received the YFV17D yellow fever vaccine. V usage is TRBV3-1 and J usage is TRBJ2-1; D possibly corresponds to TRBD2 (6 bases). CDR3 in DNA: TGTGCCAGCAGCCCCGCTAGCGTCCGAGGTGAGCAGTTCTTC. As protein: CASSPASVRGEQFF.